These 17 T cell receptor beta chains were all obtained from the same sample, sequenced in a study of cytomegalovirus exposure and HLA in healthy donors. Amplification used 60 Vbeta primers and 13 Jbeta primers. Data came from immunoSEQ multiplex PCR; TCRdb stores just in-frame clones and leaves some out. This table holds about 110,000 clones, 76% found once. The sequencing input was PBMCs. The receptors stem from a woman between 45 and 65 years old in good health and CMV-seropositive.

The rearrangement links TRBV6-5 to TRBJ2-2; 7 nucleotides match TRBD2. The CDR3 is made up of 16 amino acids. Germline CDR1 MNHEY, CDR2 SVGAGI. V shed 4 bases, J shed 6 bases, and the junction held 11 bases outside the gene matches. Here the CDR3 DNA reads TGTGCCAGCAGTTCCGTGTGGCTAGCGGAGTCCGGGGAGCTGTTTTTT. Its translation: CASSSVWLAESGELFF.

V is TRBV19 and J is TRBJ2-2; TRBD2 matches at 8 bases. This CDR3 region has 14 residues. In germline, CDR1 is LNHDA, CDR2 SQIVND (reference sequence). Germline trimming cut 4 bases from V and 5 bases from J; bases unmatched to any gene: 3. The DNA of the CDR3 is TGTGCCAGTAGTAGGGGCGGGAGGACCGGGGAGCTGTTTTTT. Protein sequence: CASSRGGRTGELFF.

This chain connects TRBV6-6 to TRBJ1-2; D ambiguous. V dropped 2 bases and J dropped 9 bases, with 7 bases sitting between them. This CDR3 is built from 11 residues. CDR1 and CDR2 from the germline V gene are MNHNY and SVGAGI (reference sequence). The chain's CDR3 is CASSYRESYTF. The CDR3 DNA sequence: TGTGCCAGCAGTTACAGGGAGAGCTACACCTTC.

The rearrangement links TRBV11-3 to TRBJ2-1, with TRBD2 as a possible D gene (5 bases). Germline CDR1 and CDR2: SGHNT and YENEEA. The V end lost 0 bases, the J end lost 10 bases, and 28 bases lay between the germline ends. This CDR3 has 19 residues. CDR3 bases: TGTGCCAGCAGCTTAGATCATGAGTCGGTAAAGGCGGGCAAGCGGGAGCAGTTCTTC. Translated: CASSLDHESVKAGKREQFF.

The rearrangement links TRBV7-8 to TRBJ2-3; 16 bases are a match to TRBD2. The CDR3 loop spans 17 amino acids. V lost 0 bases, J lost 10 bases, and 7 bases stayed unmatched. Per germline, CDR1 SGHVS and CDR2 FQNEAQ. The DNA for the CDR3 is TGTGCCAGCAGCTTAGCCGGGACTAGCGGGAGGGCCGGGCCGCAGTATTTT. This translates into CASSLAGTSGRAGPQYF.

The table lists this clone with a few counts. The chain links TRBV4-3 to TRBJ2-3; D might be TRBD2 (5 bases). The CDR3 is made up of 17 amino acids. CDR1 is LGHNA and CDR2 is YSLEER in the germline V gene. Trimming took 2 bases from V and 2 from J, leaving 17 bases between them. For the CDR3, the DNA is TGCGCCAGCAGCCAAAAAAGCGGCGGTGTACCCACAGATACGCAGTATTTT. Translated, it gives CASSQKSGGVPTDTQYF.

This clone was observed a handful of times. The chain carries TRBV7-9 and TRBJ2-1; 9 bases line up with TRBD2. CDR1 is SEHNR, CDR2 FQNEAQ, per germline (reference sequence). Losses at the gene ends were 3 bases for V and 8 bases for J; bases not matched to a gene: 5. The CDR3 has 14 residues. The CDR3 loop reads CASSLGGGGDEQFF. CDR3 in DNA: TGTGCCAGCAGCTTGGGCGGGGGGGGCGATGAGCAGTTCTTC. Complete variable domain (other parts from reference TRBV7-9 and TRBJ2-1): DTGVSQNPRHKITKRGQNVTFRCDPISEHNRLYWYRQTLGQGPEFLTYFQNEAQLEKSRLLSDRFSAERPKGSFSTLEIQRTEQGDSAMYLCASSLGGGGDEQFFGPGTRLTVL.

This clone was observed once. CDR3 residues: CASSFNGFGEQYF. The CDR3 DNA reads TGTGCCAGCAGTTTTAACGGGTTTGGCGAGCAGTACTTC. The rearrangement links TRBV27 to TRBJ2-7; D remains ambiguous. CDR3 length: 13 amino acids. V shed 3 bases and J shed 6 bases, with 12 bases lying between them. Germline CDR1 is MNHEY and CDR2 is SMNVEV (reference sequence).

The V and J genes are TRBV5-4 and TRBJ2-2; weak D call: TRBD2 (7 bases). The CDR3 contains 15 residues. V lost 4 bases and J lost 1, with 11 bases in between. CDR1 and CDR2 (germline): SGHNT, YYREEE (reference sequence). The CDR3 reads CASSPGGLNTGELFF. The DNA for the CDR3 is TGTGCCAGCAGCCCCGGGGGGCTGAACACCGGGGAGCTGTTTTTT.

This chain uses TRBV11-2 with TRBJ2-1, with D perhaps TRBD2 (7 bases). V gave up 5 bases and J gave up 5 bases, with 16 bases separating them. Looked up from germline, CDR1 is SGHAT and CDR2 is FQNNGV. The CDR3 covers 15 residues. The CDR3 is CASSPHWGGNNEQFF. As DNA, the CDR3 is TGTGCCAGCAGCCCCCACTGGGGGGGCAACAATGAGCAGTTCTTC.

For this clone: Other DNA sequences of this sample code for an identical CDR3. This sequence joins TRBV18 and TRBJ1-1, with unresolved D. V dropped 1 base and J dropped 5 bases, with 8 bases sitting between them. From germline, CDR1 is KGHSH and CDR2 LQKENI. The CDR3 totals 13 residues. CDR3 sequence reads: CASSPRGGTEAFF. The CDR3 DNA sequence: TGTGCCAGCTCACCACGCGGCGGAACTGAAGCTTTCTTT.

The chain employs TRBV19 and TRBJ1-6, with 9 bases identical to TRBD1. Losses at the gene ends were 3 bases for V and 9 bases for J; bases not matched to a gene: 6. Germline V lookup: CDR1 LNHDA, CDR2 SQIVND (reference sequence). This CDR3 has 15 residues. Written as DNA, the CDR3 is TGTGCCAGTAGTATCGGGACAGGGCAGTTTTCACCCCTCCACTTT. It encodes CASSIGTGQFSPLHF. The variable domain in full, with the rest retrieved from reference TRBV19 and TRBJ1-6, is DGGITQSPKYLFRKEGQNVTLSCEQNLNHDAMYWYRQDPGQGLRLIYYSQIVNDFQKGDIAEGYSVSREKKESFPLTVTSAQKNPTAFYLCASSIGTGQFSPLHFGNGTRLTVT.

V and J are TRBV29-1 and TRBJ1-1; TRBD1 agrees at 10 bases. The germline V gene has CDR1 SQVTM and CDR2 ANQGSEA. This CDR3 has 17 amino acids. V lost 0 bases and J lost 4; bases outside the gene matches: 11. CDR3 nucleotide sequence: TGCAGCGTTGAAGATTGGCGACAGGGGGCAGCAGGCACTGAAGCTTTCTTT. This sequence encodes CSVEDWRQGAAGTEAFF.

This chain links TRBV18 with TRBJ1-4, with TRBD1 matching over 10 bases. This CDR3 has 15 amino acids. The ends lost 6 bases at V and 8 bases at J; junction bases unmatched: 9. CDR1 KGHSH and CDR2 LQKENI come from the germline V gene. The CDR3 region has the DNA TGTGCCAGCTCCCCCGACAGGGGGCGAGAGGAAAAACTGTTTTTT. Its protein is CASSPDRGREEKLFF.

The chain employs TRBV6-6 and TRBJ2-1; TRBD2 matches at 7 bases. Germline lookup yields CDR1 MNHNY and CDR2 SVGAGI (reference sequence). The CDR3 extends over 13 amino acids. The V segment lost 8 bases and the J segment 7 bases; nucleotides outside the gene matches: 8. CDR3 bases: TGTGCCAGCGGAGGCGGGAGTAGGAATGAGCAGTTCTTC. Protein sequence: CASGGGSRNEQFF.

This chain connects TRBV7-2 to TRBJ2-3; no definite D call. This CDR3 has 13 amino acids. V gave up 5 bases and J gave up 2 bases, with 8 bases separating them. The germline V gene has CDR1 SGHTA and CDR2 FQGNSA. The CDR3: CASSPGVTDTQYF. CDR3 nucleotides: TGTGCCAGCAGCCCTGGAGTCACAGATACGCAGTATTTT.

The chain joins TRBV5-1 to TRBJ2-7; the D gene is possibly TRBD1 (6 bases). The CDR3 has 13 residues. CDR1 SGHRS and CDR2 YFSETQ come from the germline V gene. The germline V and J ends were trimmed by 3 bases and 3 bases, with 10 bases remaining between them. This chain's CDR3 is CASSSRGGYEQYF. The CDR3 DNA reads TGCGCCAGCAGCTCCCGAGGGGGCTACGAGCAGTACTTC.